This entry lists 30 T cell receptor beta chains sequenced from one sample in a study of blood T cells in healthy people across ages. The second PCR ran about 6 to 11 cycles with a sample-barcoded 5' primer and J-beta primers. A single record per CDR3 protein comes from TCRdb applying MiXCR to the 5' RACE reads. The sample yields 790,000 or so distinct CDR3 sequences, about 56% seen once. The sample comprised blood. The origin of the receptors is a man between 40 and 49 years old in good health.

J is TRBJ1-5 and V is TRBV20-1, with D perhaps matching TRBD1 (6 bases). Looked up from germline, CDR1 is DFQATT and CDR2 is SNEGSKA (reference sequence). This CDR3 is built from 15 residues. V was trimmed by 1 base and J by 0 bases, leaving 10 bases between them. CDR3 sequence: CSARGQAYSNQPQHF. DNA of the CDR3: TGCAGTGCTAGAGGACAGGCCTATAGCAATCAGCCCCAGCATTTT.

Here the CDR3 reads CSASPDGQGADTQYF. CDR3 sequence (DNA): TGCAGTGCTAGCCCCGATGGACAGGGCGCAGATACGCAGTATTTT. V gene TRBV20-1 combines with J gene TRBJ2-3; 8 bases are shared with TRBD1. Germline V gene sequence: CDR1 DFQATT, CDR2 SNEGSKA (reference sequence). The CDR3 is 15 amino acids. Trimming removed 3 bases from V and 4 bases from J; junction bases left unmatched: 9.

The gene calls are TRBV6-2 or TRBV6-3 and TRBJ2-7; D is tentatively TRBD1 or TRBD2 (5 bases each). V lost 7 bases and J lost 3, with 16 bases in between. Germline V gives CDR1 MNHEY, CDR2 SVGEGT. The CDR3 sequence is 14 residues long. DNA for the CDR3: TGTGCCAGCATCAACCCGGGACGGGACTACGAGCAGTACTTC. It specifies CASINPGRDYEQYF.

The table lists this clonotype with a few counts. The chain is built from TRBV6-2 or TRBV6-3 and TRBJ2-4; D gene uncertain. V was trimmed by 7 bases and J by 15 bases, leaving 16 bases between them. From germline, CDR1 is MNHEY and CDR2 SVGEGT. This CDR3 comprises 11 residues. The CDR3 sequence is CASTQDRVWYF. The CDR3 DNA reads as TGTGCCAGCACCCAAGATAGGGTCTGGTACTTC.

J is TRBJ2-5 and V is TRBV20-1; 10 bases fit TRBD2. Trimming at V came to 6 bases and at J to 4 bases, leaving 8 bases not matched to a gene. Germline assignment: CDR1 DFQATT and CDR2 SNEGSKA (reference sequence). This CDR3 has 14 amino acids. The CDR3 DNA follows: TGCAGTGCCCAGCCGGGACTAGCGTCAGAGACCCAGTACTTC. This translates into CSAQPGLASETQYF.

The chain combines TRBV6-1 with TRBJ2-2; TRBD2 agrees at 8 bases. The CDR3 contains 16 residues. With V trimmed by 7 bases and J by 2 bases, 9 bases remained unmatched. From germline, CDR1 is MNHNS and CDR2 SASEGT. This CDR3 is CASTRGGGTNTGELFF. CDR3 nucleotide sequence: TGTGCCAGCACCCGGGGGGGAGGAACTAACACCGGGGAGCTGTTTTTT.

In this sample, this clonotype turned up once. This chain links TRBV10-3 with TRBJ2-4, with TRBD1 identical over 8 bases. Per germline, CDR1 ENHRY and CDR2 SYGVKD. Trimming cost V 2 bases and J 1 base; bases outside gene matches: 4. This CDR3 comprises 16 residues. The CDR3 is CAISEGDRGAKNIQYF. As DNA, the CDR3 is TGTGCCATCAGTGAGGGAGACAGGGGTGCCAAAAACATTCAGTACTTC.

V and J are TRBV7-2 and TRBJ2-5; either TRBD1 or TRBD2 may supply D (6 bases each). V gave up 3 bases and J gave up 4 bases, with 15 bases separating them. In germline, CDR1 is SGHTA, CDR2 FQGNSA. The CDR3 runs to 15 residues. For the CDR3, the DNA is TGTGCCAGCAGCTTCGATCGGGGGCGGGGAGAGACCCAGTACTTC. This gives the protein CASSFDRGRGETQYF.

This clonotype came up a few times. The genes are TRBV7-2 and TRBJ2-5; D might be TRBD1 (5 bases). The CDR3 is 13 residues long. The V gene lost 3 bases and the J gene lost 11 bases, with 16 bases spanning the gap. The V gene's germline CDR1 is SGHTA and CDR2 FQGNSA. The CDR3 DNA follows: TGTGCCAGCAGCTTTAAAGGGGATCATGAGCAGTACTTC. Translating gives CASSFKGDHEQYF.

This clonotype was seen once. The chain combines TRBV12-5 with TRBJ2-5; the D gene is possibly TRBD2 (6 bases). This CDR3 is 16 amino acids long. CDR1 LGHNT and CDR2 FRNRAP come from the germline V gene. The ends were cut back, 2 bases at V and 5 bases at J, with 18 bases in the middle. In DNA form, the CDR3 reads TGTGCTAGTGGTTTGTTACCCCTCCGGGCGGGGGAGACCCAGTACTTC. It translates to CASGLLPLRAGETQYF.

The chain recombines TRBV5-5 with TRBJ1-1, with TRBD1 as a possible D gene (6 bases). Germline values: CDR1 SGHKS, CDR2 YYEKEE (reference sequence). The V gene lost 0 bases and the J gene lost 3 bases, with 12 bases spanning the gap. The CDR3 runs to 15 residues. CDR3 DNA: TGTGCCAGCAGCTTGGTCCAGGGGACTCACACTGAAGCTTTCTTT. Encoded protein: CASSLVQGTHTEAFF.

The V gene is TRBV7-3, the J gene TRBJ2-1; 9 nucleotides agree with TRBD2. The CDR3 is 17 residues long. Germline V gene data show CDR1 as SGHTA and CDR2 as FQGTGA. The V segment lost 5 bases and the J segment 7 bases; nucleotides outside the gene matches: 15. In DNA form, the CDR3 reads TGTGCCAGCAGCCCGCCTCCCCGGCTAGCGGGAAGTAATGAGCAGTTCTTC. Protein product: CASSPPPRLAGSNEQFF.

V gene TRBV5-1 combines with J gene TRBJ1-1; 9 positions match TRBD1. This CDR3 spans 14 amino acids. Germline V lookup: CDR1 SGHRS, CDR2 YFSETQ. V lost 4 bases and J lost 5; bases outside the gene matches: 6. The CDR3 sequence is CASSVNRGLTEAFF. CDR3 DNA: TGCGCCAGCAGCGTGAACAGGGGGCTGACTGAAGCTTTCTTT.

This chain connects TRBV20-1 to TRBJ2-7, with TRBD2 matching over 8 bases. The end of the DNA fits TRBJ2-5 better, so the J call may be wrong. Germline CDR1 reads DFQATT; CDR2 reads SNEGSKA (reference sequence). This CDR3 contains 13 residues. As DNA, the CDR3 is TGCAGTGGGAACAGCGGGAGTAGGGAGACCCAGTACTTC. Translating it yields CSGNSGSRETQYF.

The genes are TRBV3-1 and TRBJ2-5, with unresolved D. CDR1 is LGHDT, CDR2 YNNKEL, per germline (reference sequence). The CDR3 runs to 15 residues. V gave up 0 bases and J gave up 2 bases, with 10 bases separating them. The CDR3 loop is CASSQESRGQETQYF. The DNA for the CDR3 is TGTGCCAGCAGCCAAGAATCTCGTGGGCAAGAGACCCAGTACTTC.

This rearrangement joins TRBV20-1 to TRBJ2-3, with D perhaps given as TRBD1 or TRBD2 (5 bases each). Germline V gene data show CDR1 as DFQATT and CDR2 as SNEGSKA (reference sequence). This CDR3 region has 15 residues. Trimming took 3 bases from V and 4 from J, leaving 17 bases between them. The CDR3 protein is CSARRGWRPADTQYF. The CDR3 region has the DNA TGCAGTGCTAGGAGGGGTTGGAGACCGGCAGATACGCAGTATTTT.

This clonotype turned up a few times. This sequence joins TRBV27 and TRBJ2-5; 8 bases align to TRBD1. This CDR3 region has 14 residues. The J segment lost 1 base and the V segment lost 5 bases, leaving 3 bases of the junction unmatched. Germline V gene lookup returns CDR1 MNHEY and CDR2 SMNVEV (reference sequence). The CDR3 spells CASSHQGAQETQYF. Here the CDR3 DNA reads TGTGCCAGCAGTCATCAGGGGGCCCAAGAGACCCAGTACTTC.

The CDR3 coding sequence is TGTGCCAGCAGCTTAGGTCCAGGAGGTTGGGGAGAGACCCAGTACTTC. Translating gives CASSLGPGGWGETQYF. V gene TRBV7-2 combines with J gene TRBJ2-5; weak D call: TRBD2 (5 bases). The CDR3 length is 16 residues. The germline V gene has CDR1 SGHTA and CDR2 FQGNSA. Trimming removed 1 base at V and 4 bases at J, with 16 bases between.

This sequence joins TRBV6-2 or TRBV6-3 and TRBJ1-1, with 8 bases that match TRBD1. This CDR3 is 15 amino acids long. Germline V lookup: CDR1 MNHEY, CDR2 SVGEGT. The V and J ends lost 4 bases and 1 base, in that order; junction bases with no gene match: 5. The CDR3 sequence is CASSSGGQGNTEAFF. The CDR3 coding sequence is TGTGCCAGCAGTTCCGGAGGACAGGGGAACACTGAAGCTTTCTTT.

V and J are TRBV20-1 and TRBJ2-1; TRBD2 is a possible D gene (5 bases). The CDR3 covers 13 residues. Looked up from germline, CDR1 is DFQATT and CDR2 is SNEGSKA (reference sequence). Trimming pared 0 bases from V and 6 bases from J, leaving 9 bases between. The CDR3 is CSARDPGFNEQFF. The CDR3 coding sequence is TGCAGTGCTAGAGATCCGGGGTTCAATGAGCAGTTCTTC.

DNA for the CDR3: TGTGCCAGCAGCTTAGAAGGCGTATTCCACACTGAAGCTTTCTTT. This gives the protein CASSLEGVFHTEAFF. The chain has TRBV7-2 and TRBJ1-1, with unresolved D. The germline V gene has CDR1 SGHTA and CDR2 FQGNSA. The germline V and J ends were trimmed by 1 base and 3 bases, with 12 bases remaining between them. The CDR3 covers 15 residues.

The gene calls are TRBV7-9 and TRBJ1-2; D may be TRBD1 (6 bases). V was clipped by 7 bases and J by 7 bases, with 19 bases between them. Looked up from germline, CDR1 is SEHNR and CDR2 is FQNEAQ (reference sequence). CDR3 size: 14 residues. This CDR3 reads CASTQTGGWSGYTF. For the CDR3, the DNA is TGTGCCAGCACCCAAACGGGGGGCTGGAGTGGCTACACCTTC.

The chain employs TRBV5-1 and TRBJ2-6; D is unclear. CDR3 length: 14 residues. From germline, CDR1 is SGHRS and CDR2 YFSETQ. The germline V and J ends were trimmed by 7 bases and 4 bases, with 12 bases remaining between them. The CDR3 DNA sequence: TGCGCCAGCGGTTCCTCAGTCGGGGCCAACGTCCTGACTTTC. It translates to CASGSSVGANVLTF.

The chain joins TRBV20-1 to TRBJ2-7; D is tentatively TRBD1 or TRBD2 (5 bases each). The ends were cut back, 0 bases at V and 3 bases at J, with 15 bases in the middle. The CDR3 covers 15 residues. Germline V gene lookup returns CDR1 DFQATT and CDR2 SNEGSKA (reference sequence). The CDR3, as DNA: TGCAGTGCTAGAGATCAGGGCGGGTCTAACTACGAGCAGTACTTC. Its translation: CSARDQGGSNYEQYF.

This chain links TRBV7-2 with TRBJ2-5, with 9 positions matching TRBD1. The CDR3 spans 15 residues. Germline V CDR1 and CDR2: SGHTA, FQGNSA. V was pared by 6 bases and J by 1 base, with 6 bases of the junction left unmatched. The CDR3 nucleotides read TGTGCCAGCAGTCTGGACAGGGGTCCCCAAGAGACCCAGTACTTC. Its protein is CASSLDRGPQETQYF.

This clonotype was counted between two and nine times. V gene TRBV2 combines with J gene TRBJ1-5; no clear D gene. This CDR3 contains 14 residues. Germline V gene sequence: CDR1 SNHLY, CDR2 FYNNEI. V was trimmed by 1 base and J by 1 base, leaving 5 bases between them. The chain's CDR3 is CASSEGKSNQPQHF. CDR3 in DNA: TGTGCCAGCAGTGAAGGCAAAAGCAATCAGCCCCAGCATTTT.

This clonotype has only a few counts. The chain links TRBV6-4 to TRBJ1-6; 8 nucleotides match TRBD1. The CDR3 is 14 residues long. CDR1 and CDR2 from the germline V gene are MRHNA and SNTAGT. V lost 6 bases, J lost 9 bases, and 7 bases stayed unmatched. CDR3 in amino acids: CASSETGASSPLHF. The CDR3 nucleotides read TGTGCCAGCAGCGAGACAGGGGCGAGTTCACCCCTCCACTTT.

There are a few counts of this clonotype. The rearrangement joins TRBV4-3 to TRBJ2-7; D may correspond to TRBD1 or TRBD2 (6 bases each). The last part of the DNA fits TRBJ2-5 better; the J call may be wrong. Germline V gene lookup returns CDR1 LGHNA and CDR2 YSLEER. The CDR3 length is 15 residues. Here the CDR3 DNA reads TGCGCCAGCAGCCAAGAAGGGGGGCTAAGGGAGACCCAGTACTTC. Its translation is CASSQEGGLRETQYF.

The genes are TRBV7-9 and TRBJ1-5; D ambiguous. Trimming stripped 3 bases from V and 6 bases from J, with 12 bases between. CDR3 length: 14 residues. Germline V gives CDR1 SEHNR, CDR2 FQNEAQ (reference sequence). CDR3 DNA: TGTGCCAGCAGCTTTCGTGGCGCGGGTCAGCCCCAGCATTTT. This translates into CASSFRGAGQPQHF.

V usage is TRBV20-1 and J usage is TRBJ1-2; 7 bases are a match to TRBD1. Germline V lookup: CDR1 DFQATT, CDR2 SNEGSKA (reference sequence). V was clipped by 5 bases and J by 8 bases; unmatched bases: 8. The CDR3 is made up of 12 amino acids. CDR3 sequence: CSAYDRASGYTF. CDR3 sequence (DNA): TGCAGTGCTTACGACAGGGCCTCAGGCTACACCTTC.